Below are 23 T cell receptor beta chains sequenced from a single sample in a study of T cell responses to AZD1222 COVID-19 vaccine. Produced via immunoSEQ multiplex PCR; TCRdb's table is partial and in-frame only. Among roughly 190,000 clones listed, around 94% were seen once. The sample here was peripheral blood, taken 28 days after the second dose of the MenACWY control vaccine. The receptors stem from an adult who received the MenACWY meningococcal vaccine as a control.

This clone was counted between two and nine times. This chain uses TRBV10-3 with TRBJ1-3; a weak D match, TRBD1 (5 bases). CDR3 length: 11 amino acids. The V gene's germline CDR1 is ENHRY and CDR2 SYGVKD. V lost 11 bases to trimming and J lost 8 bases, with 13 bases between them. CDR3 sequence: CAGARGDTIYF. The CDR3 DNA reads TGTGCCGGGGCGAGAGGAGACACCATATATTTT.

The CDR3 nucleotides are TGTGCCTCAGCAGGACAGTCTCAGCCCCAGCATTTT. Its protein product is CASAGQSQPQHF. V and J are TRBV12-3 or TRBV12-4 and TRBJ1-5; TRBD1 might be the D (6 bases). CDR3 length equals 12 residues. Trimming removed 11 bases from V and 6 bases from J, with 14 bases in between.

The V gene is TRBV4-2, the J gene TRBJ1-6; no firm D call. Germline V gene lookup returns CDR1 LGHNA and CDR2 YNFKEQ. V dropped 4 bases and J dropped 4 bases, with 14 bases sitting between them. This CDR3 region has 16 residues. The DNA of the CDR3 is TGTGCCAGCAGCCTTCAGCAGACACAATATAATTCACCCCTCCACTTT. Amino acids: CASSLQQTQYNSPLHF.

The chain links TRBV5-1 to TRBJ1-4; D is perhaps TRBD1 (5 bases). V gave up 2 bases and J gave up 6 bases, with 11 bases separating them. The CDR3 extends over 14 amino acids. Germline CDR1 SGHRS, CDR2 YFSETQ. CDR3 amino acids: CASSFTMGDEKLFF. The DNA of the CDR3 is TGCGCCAGCAGCTTCACGATGGGGGATGAAAAACTGTTTTTT.

V is TRBV6-5 and J is TRBJ2-7; 7 nucleotides agree with TRBD1. CDR1 and CDR2 from the germline V gene are MNHEY and SVGAGI. The CDR3 consists of 13 residues. V shed 7 bases and J 2 bases; nucleotides not matched to a gene: 5. The DNA for the CDR3 is TGTGCCAGCAAGGCAGGGGGAACCTACGAGCAGTACTTC. Its protein product is CASKAGGTYEQYF.

The V and J genes are TRBV9 and TRBJ1-2, with D hard to call. The CDR3 is made up of 14 amino acids. The germline V gene encodes CDR1 SGDLS and CDR2 YYNGEE. Trimming stripped 0 bases from V and 4 bases from J, with 10 bases between. CDR3 coding DNA: TGTGCCAGCAGCGTAGCCGGGGATCCCTATGGCTACACCTTC. Translating it yields CASSVAGDPYGYTF.

The chain carries TRBV21-1 and TRBJ2-3. TRBV21-1 is a documented pseudogene. This CDR3 has 17 residues. The CDR3 coding sequence is TGTGCCAGCAGCGGACAGAGGGAGGAGGGTCCCCCAGATACGCAGTATTTT. This encodes CASSGQREEGPPDTQYF.

The rearrangement uses TRBV9 and TRBJ2-7; the match to TRBD1 covers 9 bases. The CDR3 contains 12 residues. Germline loops: CDR1 SGDLS, CDR2 YYNGEE. V lost 8 bases, J lost 5 bases, and 5 bases stayed unmatched. CDR3 sequence (DNA): TGTGCCAGTTCGACAGGGGGTCACGAGCAGTACTTC. It codes for CASSTGGHEQYF. The full variable domain, its missing parts supplied by reference TRBV9 and TRBJ2-7, is DSGVTQTPKHLITATGQRVTLRCSPRSGDLSVYWYQQSLDQGLQFLIQYYNGEERAKGNILERFSAQQFPDLHSELNLSSLELGDSALYFCASSTGGHEQYFGPGTRLTVT.

This chain links TRBV3-1 (or the pseudogene TRBV3-2) with TRBJ2-1; D not certain. The CDR3 has 15 amino acids. Germline V gene sequence: CDR1 LGHDT, CDR2 YNNKEL (reference sequence). Trimming took 2 bases from V and 0 from J, leaving 8 bases between them. Here the CDR3 reads CASSQSRSSYNEQFF. The CDR3 DNA reads as TGTGCCAGCAGCCAATCTAGGAGCTCCTACAATGAGCAGTTCTTC.

The CDR3 protein is CASSRQGDNTEAFF. For the CDR3, the DNA is TGTGCCAGCAGCCGCCAGGGTGACAACACTGAAGCTTTCTTT. The chain couples TRBV7-9 to TRBJ1-1; TRBD1 is a possible D gene (5 bases). CDR3 size: 14 residues. CDR1 and CDR2 (germline): SEHNR, FQNEAQ (reference sequence). Trimming shortened V by 5 bases and J by 2 bases, and 12 bases separated the two germline ends.

This clone has a single count. The chain recombines TRBV24-1 with TRBJ2-1, with 9 bases matching TRBD2. The CDR3 has 15 residues. V shed 3 bases and J 5 bases; nucleotides not matched to a gene: 4. Per the germline V gene, CDR1 is KGHDR and CDR2 is SFDVKD. The CDR3 bases are TGTGCCACCAGTGATGGAGGACTAGCGCACAATGAGCAGTTCTTC. Encoded protein: CATSDGGLAHNEQFF.

The chain is built from TRBV5-1 and TRBJ1-4; TRBD1 aligns across 7 bases. This CDR3 has 15 amino acids. J gave up 2 bases and V 5 bases, and 6 bases lay outside the gene matches. Germline loops: CDR1 SGHRS, CDR2 YFSETQ. This CDR3 is CASRDRLATNEKLFF. The CDR3 nucleotides are TGCGCCAGCAGGGACAGGCTTGCCACTAATGAAAAACTGTTTTTT.

CDR3 DNA: TGCGCCAGCAGCGCGCCGGGGGCTGTTGAGACCCAGTACTTC. Its translation is CASSAPGAVETQYF. The chain carries TRBV5-1 and TRBJ2-5; D possibly uses TRBD1 or TRBD2 (6 bases each). V lost 4 bases to trimming and J lost 5 bases, with 15 bases between them. The germline V gene encodes CDR1 SGHRS and CDR2 YFSETQ. The CDR3 has 14 residues. The entire variable domain, with the rest obtained from reference TRBV5-1 and TRBJ2-5, is as follows: KAGVTQTPRYLIKTRGQQVTLSCSPISGHRSVSWYQQTPGQGLQFLFEYFSETQRNKGNFPGRFSGRQFSNSRSEMNVSTLELGDSALYLCASSAPGAVETQYFGPGTRLLVL.

This sequence joins TRBV27 and TRBJ1-2; possibly TRBD1 for D (6 bases). V dropped 6 bases and J dropped 0 bases, with 17 bases sitting between them. The CDR3 runs 16 residues. CDR1 MNHEY and CDR2 SMNVEV come from the germline V gene (reference sequence). CDR3 loop: CASRLGAGGTNYGYTF. DNA of the CDR3: TGTGCCAGCAGATTGGGGGCAGGAGGGACTAACTATGGCTACACCTTC.

V is TRBV30 and J is TRBJ1-4; D unresolved. V was cut by 2 bases and J by 10 bases, with 17 bases left in between. The CDR3 consists of 14 residues. The germline V gene has CDR1 GTSNPN and CDR2 SVGIG (reference sequence). CDR3 sequence reads: CAWSIGRAEGKLFF. The DNA for the CDR3 is TGTGCCTGGAGTATAGGACGGGCTGAGGGAAAACTGTTTTTT.

DNA for the CDR3: TGTGCCAGAACCTGGACGGGCACTGAAGCTTTCTTT. It codes for CARTWTGTEAFF. V gene TRBV5-3 combines with J gene TRBJ1-1; no clear D gene. TRBV5-3 is an ORF for which the function is uncertain. Between the trimmed V and J ends, which lost 6 bases and 4 bases, there was a span of 10 bases. This CDR3 comprises 12 residues.

The chain is built from TRBV30 and TRBJ2-5; D might be TRBD1 (5 bases). V was trimmed by 2 bases and J by 5 bases, leaving 9 bases between them. The germline gives CDR1 GTSNPN, CDR2 SVGIG (reference sequence). CDR3 size: 12 residues. The CDR3 DNA is TGTGCCTGGAGTTCAGGGAAGGAGACCCAGTACTTC. Translated, it gives CAWSSGKETQYF. The complete variable domain, with remaining parts taken from reference TRBV30 and TRBJ2-5, reads SQTIHQWPATLVQPVGSPLSLECTVEGTSNPNLYWYRQAAGRGLQLLFYSVGIGQISSEVPQNLSASRPQDRQFILSSKKLLLSDSGFYLCAWSSGKETQYFGPGTRLLVL.

This clone was recorded only once. V is TRBV3-1 (or the pseudogene TRBV3-2) and J is TRBJ2-1; TRBD2 aligns across 10 bases. The J segment lost 7 bases and the V segment lost 1 base, leaving 10 bases of the junction unmatched. The germline CDR1 and CDR2 sequences are LGHDT and YNNKEL (reference sequence). CDR3 length: 17 residues. As DNA, the CDR3 is TGTGCCAGCAGCCAAGGCGCAGCGGGAGGGGGTCCAAATGAGCAGTTCTTC. Translation: CASSQGAAGGGPNEQFF.

The genes are TRBV27 and TRBJ1-1; 9 nucleotides align to TRBD1. J was trimmed by 0 bases and V by 4 bases; bases with no gene match: 6. The CDR3 is 16 amino acids. Looked up from germline, CDR1 is MNHEY and CDR2 is SMNVEV (reference sequence). The CDR3 sequence: CASSSRQGGMNTEAFF. The CDR3 nucleotides read TGTGCCAGCAGTTCCCGACAGGGGGGGATGAACACTGAAGCTTTCTTT.

The V gene is TRBV7-2, the J gene TRBJ2-7, with a weak D call TRBD2 (5 bases). V was shortened by 3 bases and J by 3 bases, with 15 bases between the two germline ends. Germline-derived CDR1 and CDR2 are SGHTA and FQGNSA. The CDR3 runs 15 residues. The CDR3 nucleotides read TGTGCCAGCAGCTTGGTCGATGGACTCCACTACGAGCAGTACTTC. It codes for CASSLVDGLHYEQYF. The full variable domain, rest sourced from reference TRBV7-2 and TRBJ2-7, is GAGVSQSPSNKVTEKGKDVELRCDPISGHTALYWYRQSLGQGLEFLIYFQGNSAPDKSGLPSDRFSAERTGGSVSTLTIQRTQQEDSAVYLCASSLVDGLHYEQYFGPGTRLTVT.

The chain joins TRBV4-1 to TRBJ1-2; D not certain. Germline loops: CDR1 MGHRA, CDR2 YSYEKL. The CDR3 has 11 amino acids. The V gene lost 1 base and the J gene lost 7 bases, with 4 bases spanning the gap. The CDR3 sequence is CASSQAAGYTF. CDR3 in DNA: TGCGCCAGCAGCCAAGCCGCTGGCTACACCTTC.

J is TRBJ2-2 and V is TRBV10-2; D is perhaps TRBD1 (5 bases). The V end lost 10 bases, the J end lost 1 base, and 13 bases lay between the germline ends. There are 14 residues in the CDR3. The germline gives CDR1 WSHSY, CDR2 SAAADI. Here the CDR3 DNA reads TGCGCCACCTCCGAGGACATGAACACCGGGGAGCTGTTTTTT. As protein: CATSEDMNTGELFF.

The chain couples TRBV3-1 (or the pseudogene TRBV3-2) to TRBJ2-1; 8 bases map to TRBD2. The germline V gene encodes CDR1 LGHDT and CDR2 YNNKEL (reference sequence). This CDR3 contains 14 residues. Losses at the gene ends were 4 bases for V and 9 bases for J; bases not matched to a gene: 8. CDR3 loop: CASSPPREGGEQFF. The DNA for the CDR3 is TGTGCCAGCAGCCCCCCCCGGGAGGGGGGTGAGCAGTTCTTC.